The TCR beta chain under discussion was sequenced for a study of T-cell reconstitution after alpha-beta-depleted transplantation in children (dated by TCRdb to 2016 to 2017). At the level of the whole study: Using TCR repertoire profiling, the study followed T-cell immune reconstitution in a quantitative way in children after TCRalphabeta/CD19-depleted allogeneic hematopoietic cell transplantation. The investigation overall reported the following: Apparently early alphabetaT-cell count recovery about two months after transplant reportedly relied on only several hundred rapidly expanded clones derived from non-depleted graft cells. Over subsequent months, a decline in hyperexpanded clone frequencies was noted, and after one year, T-cell counts and TCRbeta diversity were mostly ascribed to newly produced T cells. In some patients, high TCRbeta diversity at day 60 was attributed to recipient T cells and intrathymic progenitors that had survived conditioning.

The method behind the library was PCR. The data were produced on an Illumina HiSeq 2500. To normalize quantification of the TCRbeta repertoire, the TCR libraries were built with molecular barcoding that relied on unique molecular identifiers. The public reads were run again by TCRdb, first through fastp at Q25 and then through MiXCR, and only productive beta chains were kept. Under each unique CDR3 protein, matching rows form one entry showing the most common genes and DNA. Here the sample has fewer than 750,000 distinct CDR3 sequences; 23% occur a single time. 13% to 15% of the sample is taken by the ten largest. The table lists this clonotype with a few counts. The specificity of this receptor is unknown. Per-base qualities were not stored, and no clone one base away is much larger. Read against the paper, the sample's treatment or condition label means: allogeneic hematopoietic cell transplantation with graft depleted of TCRalphabeta T cells and CD19 B cells. The transplant recipients were children given TCRalphabeta/CD19-depleted allogeneic hematopoietic cell grafts.

CDR1 and CDR2 (LNHNV, YYDKDF) derive from the germline V gene (reference sequence). Relative to germline, V is missing 5 bases and J is missing 2 bases, with 7 bases of the junction outside any gene match. From cysteine to phenylalanine, the CDR3 is 15 amino acids long. The DNA shown is the 45-base CDR3, in frame from base 1. The rearranged chain carries TRBV15 and TRBJ2-3, with 7 bases aligning to TRBD2. This clonotype was sampled from a boy in the first two years of life who had a stem cell transplant for acute myeloid leukemia, so the T cells may come from the graft donor. Material: PBMCs, mostly from graft donor cells, obtained 360 days after TCRalphabeta/CD19-depleted stem cell transplant. The DNA sequence reads TGTGCCACCAGCGTGGCTAGCGGCTACACAGATACGCAGTATTTT. Translated, this gives CATSVASGYTDTQYF.